These 16 T cell receptor beta chains originate from one sample sequenced in a study of blood T cell repertoires in COVID-19. The repertoire was sequenced with immunoSEQ multiplex PCR; TCRdb's copy has only in-frame clones and lacks some. The data hold 300,000 to 350,000 clones, with over 70% observed a single time. Sample: peripheral blood. These receptors came from a woman aged 50 to 65 with COVID-19, enrolled during active disease.

About this clone: One junction end disagrees with the germline gene, perhaps due to a read error. Other DNA sequences in this specimen translate into the identical CDR3. The V and J genes are TRBV6-5 and TRBJ1-1; no firm D call. Germline loops: CDR1 MNHEY, CDR2 SVGAGI. This CDR3 has 13 amino acids. The CDR3: CASSYQVNTEAFF. The DNA for the CDR3 is TGCGCCAGCAGTTATCAGGTAAACACTGAAGCTTTCTTT.

This clone is a singleton in its sample. The chain has TRBV5-1 and TRBJ2-1; possibly TRBD2 for D (6 bases). The CDR3 is 15 amino acids. V shed 6 bases and J shed 0 bases, with 13 bases lying between them. The germline CDR1 and CDR2 sequences are SGHRS and YFSETQ. The CDR3, as DNA: TGCGCCAGCACCCCGGAGGGCAGCTCCTACAATGAGCAGTTCTTC. Translating it yields CASTPEGSSYNEQFF.

CDR3 DNA: TGTGCCACCAGTACAGGGGGATTCGCTGAAGCTTTCTTT. Protein sequence: CATSTGGFAEAFF. The V call is TRBV24-1, the J call TRBJ1-1; 8 bases are shared with TRBD1. This CDR3 has 13 residues. Losses at the gene ends were 6 bases for V and 6 bases for J; bases not matched to a gene: 5. Germline values: CDR1 KGHDR, CDR2 SFDVKD.

This chain links TRBV6-6 with TRBJ1-6; D not resolved. Germline CDR1 reads MNHNY; CDR2 reads SVGAGI (reference sequence). CDR3 size: 16 residues. V dropped 2 bases and J dropped 4 bases, with 12 bases sitting between them. The CDR3 DNA sequence: TGTGCCAGCAGTTACGATGGAGGGCCGTATAATTCACCCCTCCACTTT. It is translated as CASSYDGGPYNSPLHF.

This clone appeared once. The V and J genes are TRBV5-4 and TRBJ1-6; D might be TRBD1 (6 bases). Trimming left V 4 bases short and J 7 bases short, with 15 bases between. The CDR3 runs to 15 residues. Germline CDR1 is SGHNT and CDR2 is YYREEE (reference sequence). DNA of the CDR3: TGTGCCAGCAGCAGGGACCTACAGGGCAATTCACCCCTCCACTTT. Translating gives CASSRDLQGNSPLHF.

The J gene is TRBJ1-4, the V gene TRBV4-1; D is perhaps TRBD1 (6 bases). Between the trimmed V and J ends, which lost 4 bases and 6 bases, there was a span of 18 bases. Per germline, CDR1 MGHRA and CDR2 YSYEKL. CDR3 length: 16 amino acids. DNA of the CDR3: TGCGCCAGCAGCCGTCTGGGGCCAGGGGTGGATGAAAAACTGTTTTTT. It translates to CASSRLGPGVDEKLFF.

V usage is TRBV3-1 (or the pseudogene TRBV3-2) and J usage is TRBJ2-2, with 7 bases aligning to TRBD2. CDR3 length: 16 residues. The trim removed 2 bases at V and 5 bases at J, leaving 8 bases unmatched. Germline V gene data show CDR1 as LGHDT and CDR2 as YNNKEL (reference sequence). The CDR3 loop reads CASSQWGGTATGELFF. In DNA, the CDR3 is TGTGCCAGCAGCCAATGGGGGGGGACCGCGACCGGGGAGCTGTTTTTT.

CDR3 in DNA: TGTGCCAGTCGACAGGGGGCCGAGGAGCAGTACTTC. Protein: CASRQGAEEQYF. This sequence joins TRBV19 and TRBJ2-7, with TRBD1 matching over 10 bases. This CDR3 comprises 12 residues. V shed 8 bases, J shed 7 bases, and the junction held 5 bases outside the gene matches. Looked up from germline, CDR1 is LNHDA and CDR2 is SQIVND (reference sequence).

As concerns this clone: Within the sample, other DNA sequences also encode this same CDR3. The chain joins TRBV5-1 to TRBJ2-3; D is undetermined. There are 13 residues in the CDR3. V gave up 4 bases and J gave up 1 base, with 7 bases separating them. The germline V gene encodes CDR1 SGHRS and CDR2 YFSETQ. CDR3 nucleotides: TGCGCCAGCAGCACCGGAGGCACAGATACGCAGTATTTT. Protein sequence: CASSTGGTDTQYF.

V is TRBV27 and J is TRBJ2-2, with 7 bases that match TRBD1. The V segment lost 5 bases and the J segment 0 bases; nucleotides outside the gene matches: 18. This CDR3 has 20 amino acids. The germline CDR1 and CDR2 sequences are MNHEY and SMNVEV (reference sequence). CDR3 nucleotides: TGTGCCAGCAGTCCGCGAAGGAGACAGGGATTCCGCCCGAACACCGGGGAGCTGTTTTTT. This encodes CASSPRRRQGFRPNTGELFF.

The chain has TRBV6-1 and TRBJ1-5; D perhaps matches TRBD1 (5 bases). Trimming removed 4 bases at V and 6 bases at J, with 19 bases between. The CDR3 covers 16 residues. Germline CDR1 MNHNS, CDR2 SASEGT. As DNA, the CDR3 is TGTGCCAGCAGTGGTGGTGGGCAGGGAGGCGGTCAGCCCCAGCATTTT. Translated: CASSGGGQGGGQPQHF.

The chain employs TRBV7-9 and TRBJ2-1; 14 nucleotides match TRBD2. V dropped 6 bases and J dropped 12; count of bases not matched to a gene: 19. Per the germline V gene, CDR1 is SEHNR and CDR2 is FQNEAQ (reference sequence). There are 18 residues in the CDR3. The CDR3 DNA sequence: TGTGCCAGCAGTTTCGCAAGAGGGACTAGCGGGAGTGGAGTCGGGCAGTTCTTC. Its protein is CASSFARGTSGSGVGQFF.

This chain connects TRBV2 to TRBJ2-2, with TRBD2 matching over 7 bases. The CDR3 contains 15 residues. Germline trimming cut 6 bases from V and 5 bases from J; bases unmatched to any gene: 9. Germline values: CDR1 SNHLY, CDR2 FYNNEI. DNA of the CDR3: TGTGCCAGCAGCCCTCGGGGGGAGGGGACCGGGGAGCTGTTTTTT. Encoded protein: CASSPRGEGTGELFF.

The rearrangement uses TRBV2 and TRBJ2-2; TRBD1 aligns across 12 bases. The CDR3 is 18 residues long. With V trimmed by 3 bases and J by 2 bases, 7 bases remained unmatched. Per germline, CDR1 SNHLY and CDR2 FYNNEI. CDR3 protein: CASSDGTGGPINTGELFF. CDR3 sequence (DNA): TGTGCCAGCAGTGACGGGACAGGGGGCCCTATCAACACCGGGGAGCTGTTTTTT.

This clone was picked up one time. The chain links TRBV7-9 to TRBJ2-5; weak D call: TRBD1 (6 bases). The germline V gene encodes CDR1 SEHNR and CDR2 FQNEAQ (reference sequence). The V end was cut by 5 bases, the J end by 2 bases, with 9 bases between. The CDR3 sequence is 13 residues long. Written as DNA, the CDR3 is TGTGCCAGCAGCCAGGGGCTTCAAGAGACCCAGTACTTC. It specifies CASSQGLQETQYF.

This chain uses TRBV3-1 (or the pseudogene TRBV3-2) with TRBJ2-1, with unresolved D. V was cut by 2 bases and J by 11 bases, with 10 bases left in between. CDR1 is LGHDT, CDR2 YNNKEL, per germline (reference sequence). The CDR3 has 12 residues. CDR3 sequence reads: CASSQKKSKQFF. The CDR3 DNA follows: TGTGCCAGCAGCCAAAAAAAAAGCAAGCAGTTCTTC.